This TCR beta chain came from a study of T cells in Graves' hyperthyroidism and ophthalmopathy. The V end lost 5 bases, the J end lost 3 bases, and 8 bases lay between the germline ends. CDR1 and CDR2 from the germline V gene are SNHLY and FYNNEI. The CDR3 totals 12 residues. Patients were aged 18 to 65, had disease duration under 2 months, and had newly diagnosed hyperthyroidism. Whole-study findings and limits: In validation, the model predicted ophthalmopathy. These predictions came a median around 5.9 months before onset.

The sample holds many counts of this clonotype. Its antigen is not known. The TCR beta CDR3 regions underwent amplification using RNA transcripts as the source. The HTBI primer set was used in a first-round RT-PCR of the TCR CDR3. TCRdb reprocessed the multiplex PCR reads with MiXCR, giving one entry per CDR3 protein. Of more than 150,000 distinct CDR3 sequences listed, around 15% are singletons. This clonotype originated in a woman in her 50s with Graves' hyperthyroidism. The sequencing sample was made of blood. The chain combines TRBV2 with TRBJ2-7, with no clear D. This CDR3 is CASSLTVYEQYF. The CDR3 coding sequence is TGTGCCAGCAGTCTCACAGTCTACGAGCAGTACTTC.